A single sample gave rise to the 3 T cell receptor beta chains below, sequenced in a study of shared clonotypes between healthy human individuals. The repertoire was sequenced with immunoSEQ multiplex PCR; TCRdb's copy has only in-frame clones and lacks some. Among about 580,000 clones listed, 95% to 98% were seen once. CD8 cells classed as naive were CD45RO-negative and positively selected for CCR7, excluding terminally differentiated effector memory CD45RA+ cells. Sequencing was carried out using naive CD8+ T cells sorted from blood. These receptors all stem from a man aged 25 to 45 in good health.

The rearrangement links TRBV4-3 to TRBJ1-2; D might be TRBD1 (6 bases). V gave up 1 base and J gave up 3 bases, with 12 bases separating them. Germline values: CDR1 LGHNA, CDR2 YSLEER. The CDR3 runs to 15 residues. Here the CDR3 reads CASSQGTSGDYGYTF. The CDR3 region has the DNA TGCGCCAGCAGCCAAGGGACCTCAGGGGACTATGGCTACACCTTC.

The chain's CDR3 is CASSQRQGSTGELFF. CDR3 DNA sequence: TGTGCCAGCAGTCAGAGACAGGGATCCACCGGGGAGCTGTTTTTT. The chain recombines TRBV27 with TRBJ2-2; 7 bases match TRBD1. The V gene's germline CDR1 is MNHEY and CDR2 SMNVEV (reference sequence). This CDR3 has 15 residues. Losses at the gene ends were 5 bases for V and 4 bases for J; bases not matched to a gene: 7.

This chain connects TRBV28 to TRBJ1-1, with D hard to call. This CDR3 has 14 amino acids. The germline V gene encodes CDR1 MDHEN and CDR2 SYDVKM. V was cut by 6 bases and J by 12 bases, with 23 bases left in between. The CDR3 region has the DNA TGTGCCAGCAGAAAGGAATGGGGAGTCAAAGAAACTTTCTTT. It encodes CASRKEWGVKETFF.